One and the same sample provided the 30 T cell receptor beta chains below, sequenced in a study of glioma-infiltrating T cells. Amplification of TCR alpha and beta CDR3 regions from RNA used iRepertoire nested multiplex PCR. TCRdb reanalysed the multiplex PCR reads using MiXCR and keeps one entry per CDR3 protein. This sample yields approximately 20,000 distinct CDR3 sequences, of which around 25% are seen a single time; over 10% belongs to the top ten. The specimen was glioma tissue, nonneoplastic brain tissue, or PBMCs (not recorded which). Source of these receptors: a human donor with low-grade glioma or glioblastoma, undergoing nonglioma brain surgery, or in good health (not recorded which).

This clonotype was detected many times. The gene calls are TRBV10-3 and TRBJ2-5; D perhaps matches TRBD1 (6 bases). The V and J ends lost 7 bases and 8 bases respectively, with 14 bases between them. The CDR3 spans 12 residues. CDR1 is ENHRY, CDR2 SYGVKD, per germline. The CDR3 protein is CAIKDPQGTQYF. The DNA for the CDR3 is TGTGCCATCAAGGACCCACAGGGAACCCAGTACTTC.

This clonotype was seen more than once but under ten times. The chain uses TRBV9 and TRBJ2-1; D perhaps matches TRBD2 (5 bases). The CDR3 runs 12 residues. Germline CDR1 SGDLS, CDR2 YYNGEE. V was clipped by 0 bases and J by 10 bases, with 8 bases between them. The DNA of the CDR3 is TGTGCCAGCAGCGTAGACGGGGAGGAGCAGTTCTTC. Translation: CASSVDGEEQFF.

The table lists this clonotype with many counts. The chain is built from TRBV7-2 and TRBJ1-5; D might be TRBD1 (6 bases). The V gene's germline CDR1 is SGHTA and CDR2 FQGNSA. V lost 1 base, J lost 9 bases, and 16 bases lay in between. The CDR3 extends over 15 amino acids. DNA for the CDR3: TGTGCCAGCAGCTTAGGGGACATCTCACCTCGGCCCCAGCATTTT. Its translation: CASSLGDISPRPQHF.

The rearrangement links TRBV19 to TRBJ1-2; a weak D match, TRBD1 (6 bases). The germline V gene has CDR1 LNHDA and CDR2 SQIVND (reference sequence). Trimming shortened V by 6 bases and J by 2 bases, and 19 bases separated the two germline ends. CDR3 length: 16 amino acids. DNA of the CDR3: TGTGCCAGTAGCGTATATTTTCAGGGGTCCAACTATGGCTACACCTTC. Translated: CASSVYFQGSNYGYTF.

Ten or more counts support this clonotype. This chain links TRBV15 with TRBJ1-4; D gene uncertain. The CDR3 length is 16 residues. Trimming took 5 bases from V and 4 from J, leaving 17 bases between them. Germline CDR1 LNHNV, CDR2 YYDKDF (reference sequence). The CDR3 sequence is CATSRDGRRSNEKLFF. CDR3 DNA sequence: TGTGCCACCAGCCGCGACGGCAGACGTAGTAATGAAAAACTGTTTTTT.

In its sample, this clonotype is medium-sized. The CDR3 nucleotides read TGTGCCAGCAGTTTTTACAGCTCCTACAATGAGCAGTTCTTC. Protein sequence: CASSFYSSYNEQFF. The J gene is TRBJ2-1, the V gene TRBV27, with unresolved D. Germline loops: CDR1 MNHEY, CDR2 SMNVEV (reference sequence). This CDR3 comprises 14 residues. The V end was cut by 3 bases, the J end by 0 bases, with 6 bases between.

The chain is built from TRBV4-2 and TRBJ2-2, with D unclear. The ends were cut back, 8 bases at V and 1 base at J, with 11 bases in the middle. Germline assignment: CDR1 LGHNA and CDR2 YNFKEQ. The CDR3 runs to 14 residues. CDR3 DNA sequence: TGTGCCAGCGCGGCACCCGAGAACACCGGGGAGCTGTTTTTT. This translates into CASAAPENTGELFF.

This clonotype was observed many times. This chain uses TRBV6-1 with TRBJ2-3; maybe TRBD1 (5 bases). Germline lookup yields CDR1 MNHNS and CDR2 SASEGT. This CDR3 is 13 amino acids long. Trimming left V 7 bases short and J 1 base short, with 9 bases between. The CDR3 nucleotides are TGTGCCAGCACCAGGGATGGCACAGATACGCAGTATTTT. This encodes CASTRDGTDTQYF.

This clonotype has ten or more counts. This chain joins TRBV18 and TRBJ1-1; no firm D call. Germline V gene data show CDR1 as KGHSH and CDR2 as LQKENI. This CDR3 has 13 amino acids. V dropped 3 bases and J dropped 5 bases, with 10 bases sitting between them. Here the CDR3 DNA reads TGTGCCAGCTCACCTCCATCGAGGACTGAAGCTTTCTTT. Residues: CASSPPSRTEAFF.

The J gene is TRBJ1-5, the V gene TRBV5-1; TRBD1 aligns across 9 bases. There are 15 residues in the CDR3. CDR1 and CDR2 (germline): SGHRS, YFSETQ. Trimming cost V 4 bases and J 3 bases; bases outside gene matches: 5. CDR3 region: CASSPWTGDNQPQHF. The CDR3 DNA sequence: TGCGCCAGCAGCCCCTGGACAGGGGACAATCAGCCCCAGCATTTT.

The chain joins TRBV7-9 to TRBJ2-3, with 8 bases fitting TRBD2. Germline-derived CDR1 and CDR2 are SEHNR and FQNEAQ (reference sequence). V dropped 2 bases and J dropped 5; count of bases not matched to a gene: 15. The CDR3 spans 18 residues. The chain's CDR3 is CASSLSRLPGGRGDTQYF. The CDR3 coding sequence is TGTGCCAGCAGCTTATCCCGGCTCCCGGGGGGGCGTGGAGATACGCAGTATTTT.

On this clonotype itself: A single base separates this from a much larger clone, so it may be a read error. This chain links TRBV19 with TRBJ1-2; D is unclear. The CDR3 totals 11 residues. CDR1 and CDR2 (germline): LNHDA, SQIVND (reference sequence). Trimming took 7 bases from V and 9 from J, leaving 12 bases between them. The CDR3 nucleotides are TGTGCCAGTAAAGACATATATTGCTACACCTTC. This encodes CASKDIYCYTF.

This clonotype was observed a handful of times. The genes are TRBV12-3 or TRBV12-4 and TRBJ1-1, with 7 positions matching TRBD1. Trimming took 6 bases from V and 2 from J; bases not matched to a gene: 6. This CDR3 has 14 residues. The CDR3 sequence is CASRSGTANTEAFF. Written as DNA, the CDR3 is TGTGCCAGCAGGTCCGGGACAGCCAACACTGAAGCTTTCTTT.

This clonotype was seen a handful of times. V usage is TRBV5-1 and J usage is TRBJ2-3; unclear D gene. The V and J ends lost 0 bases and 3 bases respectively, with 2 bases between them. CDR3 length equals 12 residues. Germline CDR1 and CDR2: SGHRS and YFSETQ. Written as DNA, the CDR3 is TGCGCCAGCAGCTTGGCTACAGATACGCAGTATTTT. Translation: CASSLATDTQYF.

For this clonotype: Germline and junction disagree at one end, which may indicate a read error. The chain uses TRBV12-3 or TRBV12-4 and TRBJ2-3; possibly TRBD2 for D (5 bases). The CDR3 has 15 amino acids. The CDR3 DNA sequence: TGTGCCAGCAGTTTGGTGGTCGCTAGCACAGATAAGCAGTATTTT. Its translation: CASSLVVASTDKQYF.

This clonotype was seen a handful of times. CDR3 coding DNA: TGTGCCATCAGTGAGGCGACTAGCGGGAGCACAGATACGCAGTATTTT. It translates to CAISEATSGSTDTQYF. The chain employs TRBV10-3 and TRBJ2-3; 10 bases align to TRBD2. From germline, CDR1 is ENHRY and CDR2 SYGVKD. The CDR3 contains 16 residues. V was pared by 2 bases and J by 0 bases, with 2 bases of the junction left unmatched.

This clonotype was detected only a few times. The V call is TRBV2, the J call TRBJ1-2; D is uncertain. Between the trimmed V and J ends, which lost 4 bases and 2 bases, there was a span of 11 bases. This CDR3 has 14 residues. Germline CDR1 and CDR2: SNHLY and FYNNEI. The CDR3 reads CASSVYRNNYGYTF. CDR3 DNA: TGTGCCAGCAGTGTATACAGAAACAACTATGGCTACACCTTC.

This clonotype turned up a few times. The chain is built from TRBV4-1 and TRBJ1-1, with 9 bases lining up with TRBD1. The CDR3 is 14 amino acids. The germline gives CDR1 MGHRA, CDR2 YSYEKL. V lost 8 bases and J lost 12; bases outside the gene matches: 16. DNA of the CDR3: TGCGCCAGCGCAATTTTAGGGGGACAGGGAGGAACTTTCTTT. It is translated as CASAILGGQGGTFF.

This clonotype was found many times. CDR3 coding DNA: TGTGCCAGCATGTTCGTTAACACGGAGACCCAGTACTTC. It yields the protein CASMFVNTETQYF. The chain links TRBV6-1 to TRBJ2-5; D gene uncertain. The CDR3 runs to 13 residues. Germline CDR1 is MNHNS and CDR2 is SASEGT. V shed 7 bases and J shed 5 bases, with 14 bases lying between them.

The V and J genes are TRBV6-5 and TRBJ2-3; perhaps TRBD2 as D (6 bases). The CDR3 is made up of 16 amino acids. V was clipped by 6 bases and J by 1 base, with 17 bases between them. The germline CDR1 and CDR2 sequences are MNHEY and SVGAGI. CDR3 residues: CASSPIVKRGTDTQYF. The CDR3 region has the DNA TGTGCCAGCAGCCCCATCGTCAAGCGGGGCACAGATACGCAGTATTTT.

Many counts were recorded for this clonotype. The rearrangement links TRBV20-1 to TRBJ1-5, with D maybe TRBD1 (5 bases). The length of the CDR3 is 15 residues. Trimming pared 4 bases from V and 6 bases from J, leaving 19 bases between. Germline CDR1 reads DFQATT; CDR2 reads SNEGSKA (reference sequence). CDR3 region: CSATQSGGRAQPQHF. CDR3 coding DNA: TGCAGTGCTACCCAATCCGGGGGAAGGGCTCAGCCCCAGCATTTT.

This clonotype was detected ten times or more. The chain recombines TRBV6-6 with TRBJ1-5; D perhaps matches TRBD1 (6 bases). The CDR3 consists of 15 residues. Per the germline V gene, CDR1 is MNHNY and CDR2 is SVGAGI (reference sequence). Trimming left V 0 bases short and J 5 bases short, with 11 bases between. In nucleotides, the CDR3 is TGTGCCAGCAGTTACTCGACCGGGGGCGATCAGCCCCAGCATTTT. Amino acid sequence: CASSYSTGGDQPQHF.

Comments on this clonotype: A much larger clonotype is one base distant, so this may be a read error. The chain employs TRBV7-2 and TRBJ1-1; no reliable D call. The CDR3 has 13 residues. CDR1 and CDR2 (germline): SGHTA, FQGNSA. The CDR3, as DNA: TGTGCCAGCAGCCCTCGTCCGTTCACTGAAGCTTCCTTT. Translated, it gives CASSPRPFTEASF.

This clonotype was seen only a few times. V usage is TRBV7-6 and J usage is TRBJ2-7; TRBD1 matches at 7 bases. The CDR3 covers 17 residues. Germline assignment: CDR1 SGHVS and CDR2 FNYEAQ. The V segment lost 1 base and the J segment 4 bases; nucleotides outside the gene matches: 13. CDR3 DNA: TGTGCCAGCAGCTTAGAAGGGGGCATACGATACCGATACGAGCAGTACTTC. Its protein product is CASSLEGGIRYRYEQYF. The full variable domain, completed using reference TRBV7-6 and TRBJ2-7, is GAGVSQSPRYKVTKRGQDVALRCDPISGHVSLYWYRQALGQGPEFLTYFNYEAQQDKSGLPNDRFSAERPEGSISTLTIQRTEQRDSAMYRCASSLEGGIRYRYEQYFGPGTRLTVT.

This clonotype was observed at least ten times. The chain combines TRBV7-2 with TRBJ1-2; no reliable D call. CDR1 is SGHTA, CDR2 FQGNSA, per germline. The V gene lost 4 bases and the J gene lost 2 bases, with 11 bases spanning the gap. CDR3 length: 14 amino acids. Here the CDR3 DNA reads TGTGCCAGCAGCTCTTACAGTAGCAACTATGGCTACACCTTC. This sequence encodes CASSSYSSNYGYTF.

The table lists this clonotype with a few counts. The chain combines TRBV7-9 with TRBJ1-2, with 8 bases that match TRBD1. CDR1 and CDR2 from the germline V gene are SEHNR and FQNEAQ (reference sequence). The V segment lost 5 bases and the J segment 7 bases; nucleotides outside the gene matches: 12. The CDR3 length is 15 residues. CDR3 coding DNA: TGTGCCAGCAGCAACCCGGGACAGGCTAGCAGTGGCTACACCTTC. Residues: CASSNPGQASSGYTF.

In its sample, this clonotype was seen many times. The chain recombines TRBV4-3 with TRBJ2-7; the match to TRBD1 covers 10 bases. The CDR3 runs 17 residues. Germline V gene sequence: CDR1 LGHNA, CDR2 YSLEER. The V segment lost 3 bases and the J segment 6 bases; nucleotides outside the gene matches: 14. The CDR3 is CASSQTARTGGKIEQYF. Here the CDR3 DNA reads TGCGCCAGCAGCCAGACTGCTCGGACAGGGGGTAAAATCGAGCAGTACTTC.

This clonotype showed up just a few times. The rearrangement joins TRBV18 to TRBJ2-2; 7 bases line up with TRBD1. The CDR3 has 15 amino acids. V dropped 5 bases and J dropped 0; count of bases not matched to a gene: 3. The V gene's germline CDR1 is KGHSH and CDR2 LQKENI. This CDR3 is CASSGQATNTGELFF. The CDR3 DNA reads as TGTGCCAGCTCAGGACAGGCAACGAACACCGGGGAGCTGTTTTTT.

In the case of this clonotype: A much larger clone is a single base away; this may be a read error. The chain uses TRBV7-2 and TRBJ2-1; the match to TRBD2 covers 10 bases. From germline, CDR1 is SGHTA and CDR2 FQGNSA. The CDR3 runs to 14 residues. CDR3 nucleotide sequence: TGTGCCAGCAGCTTCGGACTAGCGGACAATGAGCAGTCCTTC. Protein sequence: CASSFGLADNEQSF.

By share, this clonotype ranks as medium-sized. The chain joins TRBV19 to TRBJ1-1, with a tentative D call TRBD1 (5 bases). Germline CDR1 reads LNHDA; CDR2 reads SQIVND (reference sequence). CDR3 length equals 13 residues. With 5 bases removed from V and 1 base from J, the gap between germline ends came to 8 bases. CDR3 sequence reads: CASSRQKNTEAFF. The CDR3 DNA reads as TGTGCCAGTAGTCGACAGAAGAACACTGAAGCTTTCTTT. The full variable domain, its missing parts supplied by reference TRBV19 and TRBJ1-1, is DGGITQSPKYLFRKEGQNVTLSCEQNLNHDAMYWYRQDPGQGLRLIYYSQIVNDFQKGDIAEGYSVSREKKESFPLTVTSAQKNPTAFYLCASSRQKNTEAFFGQGTRLTVV.